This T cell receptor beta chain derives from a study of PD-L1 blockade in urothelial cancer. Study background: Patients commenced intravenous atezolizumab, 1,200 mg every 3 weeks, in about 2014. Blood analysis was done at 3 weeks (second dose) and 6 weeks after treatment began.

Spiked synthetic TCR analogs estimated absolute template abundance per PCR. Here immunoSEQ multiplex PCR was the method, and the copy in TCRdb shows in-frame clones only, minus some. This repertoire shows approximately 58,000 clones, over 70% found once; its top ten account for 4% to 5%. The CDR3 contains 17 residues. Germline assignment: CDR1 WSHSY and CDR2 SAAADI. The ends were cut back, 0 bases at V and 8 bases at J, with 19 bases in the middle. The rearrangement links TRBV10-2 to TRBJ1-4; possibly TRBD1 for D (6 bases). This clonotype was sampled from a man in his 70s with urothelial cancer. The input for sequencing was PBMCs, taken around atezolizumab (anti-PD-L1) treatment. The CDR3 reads CASSESPYRAPREKLFF. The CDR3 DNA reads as TGCGCCAGCAGTGAGTCCCCATACAGGGCCCCGAGGGAAAAACTGTTTTTT.